The entry below describes one T cell receptor (beta chain). The antigen remains unidentified. This sample stems from a study of cytomegalovirus exposure and HLA in healthy donors. Overall study findings and caveats: Apart from CMV serostatus, no immune exposure information was available. Trimming of TCR beta V- and J-genes showed a link, identified in a later analysis, to a missense DCLRE1C variant. TCR beta chains numbering 164 were designated cytomegalovirus-associated.

V shed 0 bases and J shed 9 bases, with 15 bases lying between them. The CDR3 has 15 amino acids. Germline CDR1 reads GTSNPN; CDR2 reads SVGIG (reference sequence). The PCR used 60 Vbeta and 13 Jbeta primers. The method was immunoSEQ multiplex PCR; TCRdb's version includes in-frame clones alone and lacks a portion of them. The sample records 120,000 to 150,000 clones, about 80% being singletons. This chain links TRBV30 with TRBJ1-6; D is uncertain. Source material: PBMCs. This receptor was identified in a male donor in good health and CMV-seronegative. CDR3 sequence reads: CAWSVRNSPLSPLHF. In DNA, the CDR3 is TGTGCCTGGAGTGTACGGAACAGCCCCCTTTCACCCCTCCACTTT.